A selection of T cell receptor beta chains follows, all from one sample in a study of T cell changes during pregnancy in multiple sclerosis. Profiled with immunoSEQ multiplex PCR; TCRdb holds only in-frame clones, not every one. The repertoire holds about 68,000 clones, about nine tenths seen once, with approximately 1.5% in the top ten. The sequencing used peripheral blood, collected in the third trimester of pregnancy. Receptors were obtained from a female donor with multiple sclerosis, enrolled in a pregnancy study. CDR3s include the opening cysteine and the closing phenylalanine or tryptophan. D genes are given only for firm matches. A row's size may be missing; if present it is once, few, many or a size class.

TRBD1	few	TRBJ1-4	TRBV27	TGTGCCAGCAGTTTATCTACCGGGACAGGGGGAACTAATGAAAAACTGTTTTTT	CASSLSTGTGGTNEKLFF
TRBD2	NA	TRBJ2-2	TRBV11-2	TGTGCCAGCAGCTCTAGCGGGGGTAACACCGGGGAGCTGTTTTTT	CASSSSGGNTGELFF
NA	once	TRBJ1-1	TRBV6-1	TGTGCCAGCAGTGAGCGGCCGATCCGCGTCGCGCCTGAAGCTTTCTTT	CASSERPIRVAPEAFF
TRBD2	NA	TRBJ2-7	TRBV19	TGTGCCAGTAGTTCTACTAGCGGCATCGGGGAGCAGTACTTC	CASSSTSGIGEQYF
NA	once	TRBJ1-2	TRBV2	TGTGCCAGCAGTGAAACATTTAACTATGGCTACACCTTC	CASSETFNYGYTF
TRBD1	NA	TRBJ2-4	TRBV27	TGTGCCAGCAGTCTCTTAGGGACAGGACCCCAGCACTTC	CASSLLGTGPQHF
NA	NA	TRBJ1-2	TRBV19	TGTGCCAGTAGAAAAACAGGGTTGGACTATGGCTACACCTTC	CASRKTGLDYGYTF
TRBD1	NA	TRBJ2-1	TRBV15	TGTGCCACCAGCAGAGATACCCGGGACAGGGGGCGCCGGTTCTTC	CATSRDTRDRGRRFF
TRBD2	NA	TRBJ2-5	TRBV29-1	TGCAGCGTCCGGGGGACTAGCGGGGGTTACCAAGAGACCCAGTACTTC	CSVRGTSGGYQETQYF
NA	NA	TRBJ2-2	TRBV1	TGCACCAGCGGAGGACAGGGGTGTTCCGGGGAGCTGTTTTTT	CTSGGQGCSGELFF
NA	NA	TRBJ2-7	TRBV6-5	TGTGCCAGCAGTTACGACAGCAACTACGAGCAGTACTTC	CASSYDSNYEQYF
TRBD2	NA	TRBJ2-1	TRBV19	TGTGCCAGTAGTACCTTACTAGCGGGAGGGGGAAATGAGCAGTTCTTC	CASSTLLAGGGNEQFF
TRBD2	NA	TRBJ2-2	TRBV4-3	TGCGCCAGCAGCCAGGAATTTCGGACTAGCTATGGCGGGGAGCTGTTTTTT	CASSQEFRTSYGGELFF
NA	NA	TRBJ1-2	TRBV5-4	TGTGCCAGCAGCTTGGTCAGGGGCTCTAACTATGGCTACACCTTC	CASSLVRGSNYGYTF
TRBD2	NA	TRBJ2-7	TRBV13	TGTGCCAGCAGCCCTAGCGGGAGAAGGTACGAGCAGTACTTC	CASSPSGRRYEQYF
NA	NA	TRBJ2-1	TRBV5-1	TGCGCCAGCAGCTTGTTGCGGGATGAGCAGTTCTTC	CASSLLRDEQFF
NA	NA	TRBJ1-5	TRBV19	TGTGCCAGTCCCTTCGACAGCGGCAATCAGCCCCAGCATTTT	CASPFDSGNQPQHF
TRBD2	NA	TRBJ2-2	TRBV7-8	TGTGCCAGCAGCTTTCTAGCGGGGGGCTCAATGGGGGAGCTGTTTTTT	CASSFLAGGSMGELFF
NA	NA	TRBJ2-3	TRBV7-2	TGTGCCAGCACAGGGGCAGATACGCAGTATTTT	CASTGADTQYF
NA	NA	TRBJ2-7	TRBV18	TGTGCCAGCTCCCAAGTTCAGGGTCCGGGTGAGCAGTACTTC	CASSQVQGPGEQYF
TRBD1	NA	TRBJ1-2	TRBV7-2	TGTGCCAGCAGCTCATCCTCGGGCAGGGGGCATCATGGCTACACCTTC	CASSSSSGRGHHGYTF
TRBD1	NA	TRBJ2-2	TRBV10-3	TGTGCCATCAGCCCGGACAGGGTGGGCACCGGGGAGCTGTTTTTT	CAISPDRVGTGELFF
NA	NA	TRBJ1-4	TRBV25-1	TGTGCCAGCAGTGAATCCCTGGGGGGTAACGAAAAACTGTTTTTT	CASSESLGGNEKLFF
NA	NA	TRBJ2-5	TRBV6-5	TGTGCCAGCAGTCCCCTGACTGGTTCGGTGGAGACCCAGTACTTC	CASSPLTGSVETQYF
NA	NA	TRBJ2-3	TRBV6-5	TGTGCCAGCAGTTACTTTCCGGACAGACCGGGAGATACGCAGTATTTT	CASSYFPDRPGDTQYF
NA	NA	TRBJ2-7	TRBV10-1	TGCGCCAGCAGTGAGTCCGTCGGGGAGCCGACTCGGGAGCAGTACTTC	CASSESVGEPTREQYF
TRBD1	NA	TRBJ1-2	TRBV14	TGTGCCAGCAGCCAAGTTAGCAGGGGGAGAGCTAACTATGGCTACACCTTC	CASSQVSRGRANYGYTF
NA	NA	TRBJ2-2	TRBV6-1	TGTGCCAGCCGCGGGATGGCGCGGACCGGGGAGCTGTTTTTT	CASRGMARTGELFF
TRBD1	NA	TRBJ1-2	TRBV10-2	TGCGCCAGCACCACCGCGGGACAGGGAGGCTACACCTTC	CASTTAGQGGYTF
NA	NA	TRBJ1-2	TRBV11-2	TGTGCCAGCAGCTTAGGCCCCCCAGGGGAGGGCTACACCTTC	CASSLGPPGEGYTF
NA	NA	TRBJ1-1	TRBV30	TGTGCCTGGAGTTCAGGACAGACAAACACTGAAGCTTTCTTT	CAWSSGQTNTEAFF
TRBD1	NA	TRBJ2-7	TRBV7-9	TGTGCCAGCAGCCCGGACAGGTCTTTTGAGCAGTACTTC	CASSPDRSFEQYF
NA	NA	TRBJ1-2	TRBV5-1	TGCGCCAGCAGCTACCTTAGGGCAGGGGACTATGGCTACACCTTC	CASSYLRAGDYGYTF
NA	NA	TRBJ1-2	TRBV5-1	TGCGCCAGCAGCTTGCTGACGAGTCCGGGTGGCTACACCTTC	CASSLLTSPGGYTF
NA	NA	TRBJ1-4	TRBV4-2	TGTGCCAGCAGCCCCAAGCAGGGCTCTAATGAAAAACTGTTTTTT	CASSPKQGSNEKLFF